A single sample is the source of the 30 T cell receptor beta chains below, sequenced in a study of CD8 T cells in ankylosing spondylitis. TCRdb passed the 5' RACE reads through MiXCR, listing each CDR3 protein once. The sample comprises about 210,000 distinct CDR3 sequences, 8% to 9% of which are singletons, and 4% to 5% rests with the top ten. What was sequenced was blood, either unsorted or a sorted T cell fraction (not recorded which). Receptors originate from a female donor with ankylosing spondylitis or in good health (not recorded which).

This clonotype was detected many times. V gene TRBV20-1 combines with J gene TRBJ1-5; 7 bases align to TRBD1. CDR1 and CDR2 (germline): DFQATT, SNEGSKA (reference sequence). The J segment lost 4 bases and the V segment lost 5 bases, leaving 5 bases of the junction unmatched. The CDR3 has 13 residues. CDR3 bases: TGCAGTGCTGGGTCAGGGGGAAATCAGCCCCAGCATTTT. It codes for CSAGSGGNQPQHF.

The genes are TRBV7-2 and TRBJ2-1; 7 bases match TRBD2. CDR1 is SGHTA, CDR2 FQGNSA, per germline. This CDR3 spans 15 amino acids. The V and J ends lost 1 base and 9 bases, in that order; junction bases with no gene match: 9. CDR3 loop: CASSLERGTFREQFF. In DNA, the CDR3 is TGTGCCAGCAGCTTAGAGCGGGGTACATTCCGTGAGCAGTTCTTC.

This clonotype was seen repeatedly, ten times or more. The chain couples TRBV20-1 to TRBJ2-2; TRBD2 agrees at 14 bases. Germline assignment: CDR1 DFQATT and CDR2 SNEGSKA (reference sequence). V lost 6 bases, J lost 6 bases, and 9 bases stayed unmatched. The CDR3 extends over 16 amino acids. CDR3 protein: CSAPTSGRAGSGELFF. The CDR3 DNA is TGCAGTGCGCCGACTAGCGGGAGGGCCGGGTCCGGGGAGCTGTTTTTT.

Many counts were recorded for this clonotype. This chain links TRBV29-1 with TRBJ2-7; D is undetermined. Germline V gives CDR1 SQVTM, CDR2 ANQGSEA. V was trimmed by 6 bases and J by 4 bases, leaving 10 bases between them. The CDR3 runs to 11 residues. The CDR3 reads CSVKQTYEQYF. The CDR3 region has the DNA TGCAGCGTAAAACAAACGTACGAGCAGTACTTC.

This chain links TRBV11-2 with TRBJ2-1; D is unclear. The germline gives CDR1 SGHAT, CDR2 FQNNGV. The V end was cut by 3 bases, the J end by 8 bases, with 11 bases between. This CDR3 spans 13 amino acids. The CDR3 region has the DNA TGTGCCAGCAGCTTCGATCCTGAGGATGAGCAGTTCTTC. It is translated as CASSFDPEDEQFF.

In this sample, this clonotype turned up many times. V usage is TRBV15 and J usage is TRBJ2-4, with 8 nucleotides matching TRBD1. The CDR3 extends over 13 amino acids. The trim removed 4 bases at V and 8 bases at J, leaving 4 bases unmatched. From germline, CDR1 is LNHNV and CDR2 YYDKDF (reference sequence). Written as DNA, the CDR3 is TGTGCCACCAGCAATGACAGGGGAGACATTCAGTACTTC. As protein: CATSNDRGDIQYF.

This CDR3 reads CASSLEGQGLYEQYF. As DNA, the CDR3 is TGCGCCAGCAGCTTGGAGGGACAGGGGCTTTACGAGCAGTACTTC. This sequence joins TRBV5-1 and TRBJ2-7; 10 positions agree with TRBD1. In germline, CDR1 is SGHRS, CDR2 YFSETQ. CDR3 length: 15 residues. V dropped 0 bases and J dropped 4; count of bases not matched to a gene: 4. The variable domain in full, with the rest retrieved from reference TRBV5-1 and TRBJ2-7, is KAGVTQTPRYLIKTRGQQVTLSCSPISGHRSVSWYQQTPGQGLQFLFEYFSETQRNKGNFPGRFSGRQFSNSRSEMNVSTLELGDSALYLCASSLEGQGLYEQYFGPGTRLTVT.

In DNA, the CDR3 is TGTGCCATCAGTGAGTTGGCCGCCAACGTCCTGACTTTC. Translated: CAISELAANVLTF. This chain uses TRBV10-3 with TRBJ2-6, with D unclear. Per germline, CDR1 ENHRY and CDR2 SYGVKD. V was trimmed by 1 base and J by 7 bases, leaving 5 bases between them. This CDR3 is built from 13 residues.

This clonotype was found many times. The J gene is TRBJ2-1, the V gene TRBV20-1; perhaps TRBD2 as D (6 bases). This CDR3 spans 13 amino acids. The V end lost 7 bases, the J end lost 12 bases, and 22 bases lay between the germline ends. CDR1 and CDR2 (germline): DFQATT, SNEGSKA (reference sequence). For the CDR3, the DNA is TGCAGTGTCTCGACCGGGGTCGGGGGAGGGCAGTTCTTC. Protein sequence: CSVSTGVGGGQFF.

This clonotype was recorded at least ten times. The chain couples TRBV6-6 to TRBJ2-5; D is possibly TRBD1 or TRBD2 (6 bases each). Germline values: CDR1 MNHNY, CDR2 SVGAGI (reference sequence). The ends were cut back, 6 bases at V and 2 bases at J, with 13 bases in the middle. CDR3 length: 14 residues. The CDR3, as DNA: TGTGCCAGCAGCCCGCCGGGGGCTCAAGAGACCCAGTACTTC. It codes for CASSPPGAQETQYF.

At least ten counts were recorded for this clonotype. V is TRBV10-3 and J is TRBJ2-1; 7 nucleotides match TRBD1. V dropped 3 bases and J dropped 5; count of bases not matched to a gene: 16. In germline, CDR1 is ENHRY, CDR2 SYGVKD. The CDR3 totals 18 residues. The CDR3 DNA sequence: TGTGCCATCAGTGACCGAGACAGGGCGACCTCATTCGACAATGAGCAGTTCTTC. Encoded protein: CAISDRDRATSFDNEQFF.

This clonotype showed up many times. The chain links TRBV5-4 to TRBJ2-1, with 9 bases identical to TRBD2. The CDR3 length is 14 residues. The trim removed 2 bases at V and 7 bases at J, leaving 4 bases unmatched. Germline V gives CDR1 SGHNT, CDR2 YYREEE (reference sequence). DNA for the CDR3: TGTGCCAGCAGCTTAGCGGGAGGAAGAAATGAGCAGTTCTTC. It codes for CASSLAGGRNEQFF.

Remarks on this clonotype: A much larger clone differs from this one at a single base, so this may be a read error. The chain combines TRBV7-8 with TRBJ2-1; perhaps D is TRBD1 or TRBD2 (5 bases each). The CDR3 sequence is 16 residues long. Germline V CDR1 and CDR2: SGHVS, FQNEAQ. V lost 4 bases to trimming and J lost 6 bases, with 19 bases between them. CDR3 in DNA: TGTGCCAGCAGCTATCTAGTGGGAGAGAGGGGCAATGAGCAGTTCTTC. As protein: CASSYLVGERGNEQFF.

This clonotype was observed at least ten times. This sequence joins TRBV20-1 and TRBJ2-7; tentative D call: TRBD2 (5 bases). V lost 3 bases and J lost 7, with 13 bases in between. Germline V gene sequence: CDR1 DFQATT, CDR2 SNEGSKA (reference sequence). CDR3 length: 12 residues. The CDR3 region has the DNA TGCAGTGCTAGGACACGGAGAGGGGAGCAGTACTTC. This codes for CSARTRRGEQYF.

This clonotype was counted ten times or more. This rearrangement joins TRBV27 to TRBJ2-6; D perhaps matches TRBD2 (6 bases). V dropped 6 bases and J dropped 1 base, with 10 bases sitting between them. Germline V lookup: CDR1 MNHEY, CDR2 SMNVEV (reference sequence). The CDR3 loop spans 15 amino acids. The CDR3, as DNA: TGTGCCAGCAGCCCGGGGACTTCTGGGGCCAACGTCCTGACTTTC. Translated: CASSPGTSGANVLTF.

In this sample, this clonotype turned up many times. This sequence joins TRBV7-6 and TRBJ1-2; D is possibly TRBD1 (6 bases). Germline loops: CDR1 SGHVS, CDR2 FNYEAQ. The CDR3 is made up of 15 amino acids. Trimming left V 5 bases short and J 4 bases short, with 17 bases between. The CDR3 here is CASSPREDRIYGYTF. CDR3 bases: TGTGCCAGCAGCCCAAGAGAGGACAGAATCTATGGCTACACCTTC.

The genes are TRBV18 and TRBJ2-3; no firm D call. V dropped 0 bases and J dropped 4 bases, with 8 bases sitting between them. Germline V gives CDR1 KGHSH, CDR2 LQKENI. This CDR3 comprises 14 residues. CDR3 residues: CASSPPTGSDTQYF. The CDR3 nucleotides are TGTGCCAGCTCACCACCGACGGGCTCAGATACGCAGTATTTT.

This clonotype was observed at least ten times. The chain joins TRBV13 to TRBJ1-1; 7 nucleotides align to TRBD1. V was pared by 1 base and J by 4 bases, with 3 bases of the junction left unmatched. Germline assignment: CDR1 PRHDT and CDR2 FYEKMQ (reference sequence). This CDR3 is built from 14 residues. The CDR3 bases are TGTGCCAGCAGCTTAGCGAGGGGGCCCACTGAAGCTTTCTTT. Translated: CASSLARGPTEAFF.

This clonotype occurred many times. A junction boundary mismatches the germline segment, possibly from a read error. The gene calls are TRBV20-1 and TRBJ1-1; D remains ambiguous. Germline CDR1 is DFQATT and CDR2 is SNEGSKA (reference sequence). The CDR3 length is 13 residues. This CDR3 is CSVRSGGDTEAFF. The CDR3 nucleotides are TGCAGTGTTAGATCGGGCGGGGACACTGAAGCTTTCTTT.

In its sample, this clonotype was seen a few times. The chain combines TRBV5-6 with TRBJ1-2, with no clear D. The CDR3 covers 17 residues. Trimming cost V 4 bases and J 4 bases, with 23 bases left between them. CDR1 SGHDT and CDR2 YYEEEE come from the germline V gene. CDR3 loop: CASSREDHAELAYGYTF. CDR3 nucleotide sequence: TGTGCCAGCAGCCGGGAAGACCACGCCGAGTTAGCCTATGGCTACACCTTC.

This clonotype was picked up a small number of times. The rearrangement links TRBV11-2 to TRBJ2-5, with 10 bases aligning to TRBD2. CDR1 is SGHAT, CDR2 FQNNGV, per germline. J lost 2 bases, V lost 6 bases, and 6 bases had no gene match. The CDR3 is 15 residues long. The CDR3 here is CASRAGTSAQETQYF. The DNA for the CDR3 is TGTGCCAGCAGGGCCGGGACTAGCGCACAAGAGACCCAGTACTTC.

In this sample, this clonotype turned up many times. The rearrangement joins TRBV12-3 or TRBV12-4 to TRBJ2-5; no firm D call. Trimming stripped 6 bases from V and 5 bases from J, with 10 bases between. The length of the CDR3 is 12 residues. The CDR3 nucleotides are TGTGCCAGCAGGGGTAACGTCGAGACCCAGTACTTC. Its protein product is CASRGNVETQYF.

This clonotype was seen many times. The CDR3 protein is CSASGREVYNEQFF. CDR3 DNA sequence: TGCAGTGCTTCCGGACGGGAAGTCTACAATGAGCAGTTCTTC. This chain joins TRBV20-1 and TRBJ2-1; tentatively, D is TRBD2 (5 bases). Per germline, CDR1 DFQATT and CDR2 SNEGSKA (reference sequence). The CDR3 has 14 amino acids. V was pared by 5 bases and J by 3 bases, with 14 bases between.

This rearrangement joins TRBV12-1 to TRBJ1-5. TRBV12-1 is classified as a pseudogene. The CDR3 length is 16 residues. The CDR3 DNA reads as TGTGCCAGCACCTCTAAGTGGGATAATAGCAATCAGCCCCAGCATTTT. Its protein product is CASTSKWDNSNQPQHF.

The sample holds many counts of this clonotype. The chain links TRBV20-1 to TRBJ1-2; unclear D gene. Germline CDR1 DFQATT, CDR2 SNEGSKA (reference sequence). The CDR3 runs to 12 residues. Trimming removed 3 bases from V and 4 bases from J, with 9 bases in between. The CDR3 here is CSASEGSYGYTF. CDR3 sequence (DNA): TGCAGTGCTAGTGAGGGCAGCTATGGCTACACCTTC.

This clonotype was counted ten times or more. J is TRBJ2-7 and V is TRBV5-1, with a weak D call TRBD1 (6 bases). V lost 5 bases and J 5 bases, leaving 17 bases between the germline ends. CDR1 is SGHRS and CDR2 is YFSETQ in the germline V gene. The CDR3 is made up of 14 amino acids. The CDR3 DNA reads TGCGCCAGCAGGAAGGGCAGGGGTGACGACGAGCAGTACTTC. Encoded protein: CASRKGRGDDEQYF.

About this clonotype itself: At one end the junction does not follow the germline gene, possibly because of a read error. V usage is TRBV5-1 and J usage is TRBJ1-1; D is uncertain. Germline assignment: CDR1 SGHRS and CDR2 YFSETQ. CDR3 length: 13 residues. The DNA of the CDR3 is TGCGCCAGCAGCCTAGGTACGAACACTGAAACTTTCTTT. Translated: CASSLGTNTETFF.

This clonotype was seen ten or more times. The gene calls are TRBV7-9 and TRBJ2-3; D remains unclear. The CDR3 has 13 residues. Germline V lookup: CDR1 SEHNR, CDR2 FQNEAQ (reference sequence). The V gene lost 5 bases and the J gene lost 0 bases, with 6 bases spanning the gap. The DNA of the CDR3 is TGTGCCAGCAGCCCCTCTAGCACAGATACGCAGTATTTT. Protein product: CASSPSSTDTQYF.

The chain links TRBV19 to TRBJ1-2, with D perhaps matching TRBD1 (6 bases). The CDR3 runs 13 residues. V dropped 3 bases and J dropped 6 bases, with 11 bases sitting between them. Germline V gene sequence: CDR1 LNHDA, CDR2 SQIVND (reference sequence). The CDR3 spells CASSINAGDGYTF. CDR3 DNA: TGTGCCAGTAGTATTAATGCAGGGGATGGCTACACCTTC. Based on the CDR3 plus reference TRBV19 and TRBJ1-2, the full variable domain is DGGITQSPKYLFRKEGQNVTLSCEQNLNHDAMYWYRQDPGQGLRLIYYSQIVNDFQKGDIAEGYSVSREKKESFPLTVTSAQKNPTAFYLCASSINAGDGYTFGSGTRLTVV.

This clonotype was seen ten or more times. V gene TRBV5-1 combines with J gene TRBJ2-3; the D gene is possibly TRBD2 (6 bases). The CDR3 is made up of 14 amino acids. V gave up 0 bases and J gave up 4 bases, with 9 bases separating them. CDR1 SGHRS and CDR2 YFSETQ come from the germline V gene. The CDR3 DNA reads TGCGCCAGCAGCTTGGCCCCGGGAGCAGATACGCAGTATTTT. Its translation: CASSLAPGADTQYF.